This TCR beta chain comes out of a study of T-cell reconstitution after alpha-beta-depleted transplantation in children. Whole-study results and caveats: Alpha-beta T cells about two months after transplant reportedly derived from several hundred expanded graft clones. From newly produced T cells came most of the T-cell counts and diversity one year after transplant.

The ends were cut back, 3 bases at V and 5 bases at J, with 13 bases in the middle. Germline CDR1 reads DFQATT; CDR2 reads SNEGSKA (reference sequence). The CDR3 totals 13 residues. Remarks on this clonotype: What it binds is unknown.

Preparing the TCRbeta library involved the use of unique molecular identifiers. MiXCR, applied by TCRdb to the PCR reads, yields one record per CDR3 protein. Of around 420,000 distinct CDR3 sequences in the sample, 15% to 20% were seen once. The material sequenced was PBMCs, mostly from graft donor cells, taken 360 days after TCRalphabeta/CD19-depleted stem cell transplant. The V call is TRBV20-1, the J call TRBJ1-1, with D tentatively TRBD1 (5 bases). The sequence was collected from a boy less than two years old who had a stem cell transplant for Wiskott-Aldrich syndrome, so the T cells may come from the graft donor. CDR3 in DNA: TGCAGTGCTAGTACGGGGGTAAATACTGAAGCTTTCTTT. Its protein is CSASTGVNTEAFF.